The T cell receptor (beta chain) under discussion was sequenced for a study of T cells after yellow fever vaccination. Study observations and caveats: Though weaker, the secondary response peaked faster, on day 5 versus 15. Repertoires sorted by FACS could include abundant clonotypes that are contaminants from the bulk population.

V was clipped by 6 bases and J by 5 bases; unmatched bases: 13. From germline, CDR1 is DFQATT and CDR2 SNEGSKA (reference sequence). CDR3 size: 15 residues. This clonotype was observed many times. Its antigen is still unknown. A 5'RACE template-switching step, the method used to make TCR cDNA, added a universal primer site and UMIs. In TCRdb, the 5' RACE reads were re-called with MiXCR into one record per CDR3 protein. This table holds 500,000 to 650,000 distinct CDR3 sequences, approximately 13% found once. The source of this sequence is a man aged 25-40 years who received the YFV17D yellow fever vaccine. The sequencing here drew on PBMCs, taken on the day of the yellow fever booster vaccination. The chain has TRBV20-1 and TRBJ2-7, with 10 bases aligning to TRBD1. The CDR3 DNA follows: TGCAGTGCCAGGGACAGGGGATACCTAGCCGACGAGCAGTACTTC. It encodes CSARDRGYLADEQYF.